The 30 T cell receptor beta chains in this list originate from one sample, sequenced in a study of T cell responses to AZD1222 COVID-19 vaccine. Method: immunoSEQ multiplex PCR; TCRdb's copy keeps in-frame clones and lacks some. This table has 150,000 or so clones, 75% to 95% appearing once. This specimen consisted of peripheral blood, obtained on day 0 of AZD1222 vaccination. These receptors originate from an adult in good health.

The rearrangement joins TRBV20-1 to TRBJ1-1; D unclear. The germline V gene has CDR1 DFQATT and CDR2 SNEGSKA (reference sequence). Between the trimmed V and J ends, which lost 5 bases and 8 bases, there was a span of 9 bases. There are 10 residues in the CDR3. As DNA, the CDR3 is TGCAGTGCTGAAGGGCGAGAAGCTTTCTTT. Amino acid sequence: CSAEGREAFF.

The chain has TRBV7-9 and TRBJ1-1; D gene unclear. This CDR3 spans 13 amino acids. Germline V gene lookup returns CDR1 SEHNR and CDR2 FQNEAQ (reference sequence). V was shortened by 5 bases and J by 1 base, with 8 bases between the two germline ends. The CDR3 sequence is CASSPLENTEAFF. The CDR3, as DNA: TGTGCCAGCAGCCCCCTCGAGAACACTGAAGCTTTCTTT. Complete variable domain (other parts from reference TRBV7-9 and TRBJ1-1): DTGVSQNPRHKITKRGQNVTFRCDPISEHNRLYWYRQTLGQGPEFLTYFQNEAQLEKSRLLSDRFSAERPKGSFSTLEIQRTEQGDSAMYLCASSPLENTEAFFGQGTRLTVV.

This clone was counted once. The chain recombines TRBV29-1 with TRBJ1-1; D possibly corresponds to TRBD1 (5 bases). The CDR3 is 13 residues long. Per the germline V gene, CDR1 is SQVTM and CDR2 is ANQGSEA. Trimming pared 6 bases from V and 3 bases from J, leaving 14 bases between. The CDR3 nucleotides are TGCAGCGTCCCGGGGGGGGGTGACACTGAAGCTTTCTTT. Translating it yields CSVPGGGDTEAFF.

The chain couples TRBV2 to TRBJ2-5; D is uncertain. V was cut by 5 bases and J by 1 base, with 8 bases left in between. Looked up from germline, CDR1 is SNHLY and CDR2 is FYNNEI. This CDR3 contains 13 residues. The DNA for the CDR3 is TGTGCCAGCAGTCTCCACCCCCAAGAGACCCAGTACTTC. It is translated as CASSLHPQETQYF.

The V call is TRBV28, the J call TRBJ1-4; unclear D gene. V shed 8 bases and J shed 6 bases, with 13 bases lying between them. This CDR3 spans 13 amino acids. The germline V gene encodes CDR1 MDHEN and CDR2 SYDVKM. DNA of the CDR3: TGTGCCAGCGGGCTGGCGGCAGATGAAAAACTGTTTTTT. The encoded protein is CASGLAADEKLFF.

DNA for the CDR3: TGTGCCAGCAGCCAAGATTGGATGGGACAGGAGGACTACGAGCAGTACTTC. This encodes CASSQDWMGQEDYEQYF. The genes are TRBV4-2 and TRBJ2-7, with 8 bases that match TRBD1. J was trimmed by 3 bases and V by 0 bases; bases with no gene match: 10. Germline V gives CDR1 LGHNA, CDR2 YNFKEQ. The CDR3 runs 17 residues.

V is TRBV6-4 and J is TRBJ2-1; 9 bases line up with TRBD2. J gave up 7 bases and V 3 bases, and 7 bases lay outside the gene matches. Germline V gives CDR1 MRHNA, CDR2 SNTAGT. CDR3 size: 15 residues. The CDR3 loop is CASSEGLAIGNEQFF. In DNA, the CDR3 is TGTGCCAGCAGTGAAGGACTAGCGATAGGAAATGAGCAGTTCTTC.

The gene calls are TRBV4-1 and TRBJ1-3; 11 bases line up with TRBD1. This CDR3 is built from 16 residues. Germline CDR1 and CDR2: MGHRA and YSYEKL. V lost 3 bases, J lost 3 bases, and 4 bases stayed unmatched. CDR3 bases: TGCGCCAGCAGCCACGGACAGGGGGCTTATGGAAACACCATATATTTT. Its translation: CASSHGQGAYGNTIYF.

V gene TRBV27 combines with J gene TRBJ1-6; tentative D call: TRBD1 (6 bases). Per germline, CDR1 MNHEY and CDR2 SMNVEV (reference sequence). Trimming left V 5 bases short and J 5 bases short, with 13 bases between. The CDR3 contains 15 residues. This CDR3 is CASSPGQINNSPLHF. The DNA for the CDR3 is TGTGCCAGCAGTCCCGGACAGATTAATAATTCACCCCTCCACTTT.

This clone was seen only once. The chain carries TRBV7-6 and TRBJ1-1; no firm D call. The germline V gene encodes CDR1 SGHVS and CDR2 FNYEAQ. V lost 1 base and J lost 3, with 6 bases in between. The CDR3 is 13 amino acids. The CDR3 bases are TGTGCCAGCAGCTTAGAGAGTTACACTGAAGCTTTCTTT. Its protein product is CASSLESYTEAFF.

The chain links TRBV5-6 to TRBJ1-4; D gene unclear. CDR3 length equals 13 residues. Germline V gene sequence: CDR1 SGHDT, CDR2 YYEEEE. The ends were cut back, 1 base at V and 10 bases at J, with 11 bases in the middle. The CDR3 protein is CASSLSAIRKLFF. In DNA, the CDR3 is TGTGCCAGCAGCTTGTCTGCCATTCGAAAACTGTTTTTT.

This clone was counted only a few times. The chain employs TRBV19 and TRBJ2-7; 11 positions match TRBD1. V shed 4 bases, J shed 5 bases, and the junction held 10 bases outside the gene matches. Germline lookup yields CDR1 LNHDA and CDR2 SQIVND (reference sequence). The CDR3 spans 16 residues. The DNA for the CDR3 is TGTGCCAGTAGTAAAGGTGGCGGGACAGGGGGTAACGAGCAGTACTTC. It encodes CASSKGGGTGGNEQYF.

The CDR3 nucleotides read TGTGCCAGCGGGTTCCAGCGGGGGGGCCTGGACCACGAGCAGTACTTC. This sequence encodes CASGFQRGGLDHEQYF. The gene calls are TRBV2 and TRBJ2-7, with 10 bases fitting TRBD2. CDR3 size: 16 residues. Trimming cost V 8 bases and J 5 bases; bases outside gene matches: 15. CDR1 and CDR2 from the germline V gene are SNHLY and FYNNEI.

CDR3 protein: CAIGDTYQPQHF. For the CDR3, the DNA is TGTGCCATCGGAGACACTTATCAGCCCCAGCATTTT. The chain links TRBV10-3 to TRBJ1-5; no firm D call. From germline, CDR1 is ENHRY and CDR2 SYGVKD. CDR3 length equals 12 residues. V dropped 8 bases and J dropped 5 bases, with 10 bases sitting between them.

This chain connects TRBV5-1 to TRBJ2-2; D is unresolved. The CDR3 length is 12 residues. Germline assignment: CDR1 SGHRS and CDR2 YFSETQ. Between the trimmed V and J ends, which lost 4 bases and 1 base, there was a span of 2 bases. This CDR3 is CASSENTGELFF. The CDR3 DNA sequence: TGCGCCAGCAGCGAGAACACCGGGGAGCTGTTTTTT.

The rearrangement links TRBV6-5 to TRBJ1-3; 7 bases fit TRBD1. The CDR3 contains 15 residues. The V gene end was trimmed by 6 bases and the J gene end by 2 bases; junction bases not matched to a gene: 7. CDR1 and CDR2 (germline): MNHEY, SVGAGI. The CDR3 coding sequence is TGTGCCAGCAGCGTAACAGGGGTCGCTGGAAACACCATATATTTT. Encoded protein: CASSVTGVAGNTIYF.

The chain combines TRBV28 with TRBJ1-6, with D possibly matching TRBD1 (6 bases). The CDR3 is 15 amino acids. V was cut by 7 bases and J by 8 bases, with 18 bases left in between. The V gene's germline CDR1 is MDHEN and CDR2 SYDVKM. CDR3 sequence: CASTPPGTPDSPLHF. The CDR3, as DNA: TGTGCCAGCACCCCACCCGGGACACCGGATTCACCCCTCCACTTT.

The chain employs TRBV7-8 and TRBJ1-5, with 8 bases lining up with TRBD1. Germline V lookup: CDR1 SGHVS, CDR2 FQNEAQ. V lost 1 base, J lost 6 bases, and 5 bases stayed unmatched. The CDR3 consists of 15 residues. The CDR3 reads CASSLVDRASQPQHF. The DNA for the CDR3 is TGTGCCAGCAGCTTAGTGGACAGGGCAAGTCAGCCCCAGCATTTT.

The V and J genes are TRBV14 and TRBJ2-1; D is perhaps TRBD1 (7 bases). V was trimmed by 4 bases and J by 4 bases, leaving 17 bases between them. CDR3 size: 16 residues. Per germline, CDR1 SGHDN and CDR2 FVKESK. CDR3 sequence: CASSPPGGRMYNEQFF. The CDR3 region has the DNA TGTGCCAGCAGCCCGCCAGGGGGGCGCATGTACAATGAGCAGTTCTTC.

The chain's CDR3 is CASSPDTGNTIYF. For the CDR3, the DNA is TGTGCCAGCTCACCGGACACTGGAAACACCATATATTTT. The chain couples TRBV18 to TRBJ1-3, with D possibly being TRBD1 (5 bases). Trimming stripped 3 bases from V and 2 bases from J, with 5 bases between. The CDR3 is made up of 13 amino acids. From germline, CDR1 is KGHSH and CDR2 LQKENI.

The chain recombines TRBV19 with TRBJ1-5; the D is unclear. Germline assignment: CDR1 LNHDA and CDR2 SQIVND (reference sequence). The germline V and J ends were trimmed by 5 bases and 0 bases, with 20 bases remaining between them. The CDR3 is 18 residues long. CDR3 residues: CASSGETASSPSNQPQHF. In DNA, the CDR3 is TGTGCCAGTAGTGGAGAGACCGCAAGCAGTCCTAGCAATCAGCCCCAGCATTTT.

The rearrangement links TRBV12-3 or TRBV12-4 to TRBJ1-1; maybe TRBD1 (6 bases). The CDR3 sequence is 13 residues long. V lost 6 bases and J 4 bases, leaving 12 bases between the germline ends. CDR3 amino acids: CASRQGSTTEAFF. The CDR3 nucleotides are TGTGCCAGCAGACAGGGTTCGACCACTGAAGCTTTCTTT.

The rearrangement links TRBV7-2 to TRBJ2-6; D is uncertain. This CDR3 has 14 amino acids. The ends were cut back, 6 bases at V and 1 base at J, with 7 bases in the middle. Germline CDR1 is SGHTA and CDR2 is FQGNSA. Here the CDR3 DNA reads TGTGCCAGCAGGCTGTGGTCTGGGGCCAACGTCCTGACTTTC. Protein product: CASRLWSGANVLTF.

This clone was observed a single time. The V gene is TRBV5-1, the J gene TRBJ2-7, with TRBD2 as a possible D gene (5 bases). Germline V gene data show CDR1 as SGHRS and CDR2 as YFSETQ. The ends were cut back, 0 bases at V and 2 bases at J, with 12 bases in the middle. The CDR3 covers 15 residues. CDR3 amino acids: CASSLESGETYEQYF. CDR3 DNA: TGCGCCAGCAGCTTGGAATCCGGGGAAACCTACGAGCAGTACTTC.

The chain joins TRBV6-2 or TRBV6-3 to TRBJ1-1; D unclear. The CDR3 spans 12 residues. Trimming stripped 1 base from V and 6 bases from J, with 6 bases between. Germline V gives CDR1 MNHEY, CDR2 SVGEGT. DNA of the CDR3: TGTGCCAGCAGTTACTATGCCGCTGAAGCTTTCTTT. Its translation is CASSYYAAEAFF.

The chain is built from TRBV9 and TRBJ1-2, with 7 bases aligning to TRBD1. V was pared by 2 bases and J by 3 bases, with 16 bases of the junction left unmatched. The CDR3 runs to 18 residues. The V gene's germline CDR1 is SGDLS and CDR2 YYNGEE. Written as DNA, the CDR3 is TGTGCCAGCAGCGTCCCCCAGGTGGGACAGCCGGGGGACTATGGCTACACCTTC. Protein: CASSVPQVGQPGDYGYTF.

The chain links TRBV19 to TRBJ1-1; possibly TRBD1 for D (5 bases). CDR3 length: 15 amino acids. Germline values: CDR1 LNHDA, CDR2 SQIVND (reference sequence). V lost 7 bases, J lost 4 bases, and 19 bases lay in between. The CDR3 coding sequence is TGTGCCAGTAACCTGGGGGTGGGGAGGGCCACTGAAGCTTTCTTT. Protein: CASNLGVGRATEAFF.

The rearrangement joins TRBV29-1 to TRBJ2-1; D gene ambiguous. Germline V CDR1 and CDR2: SQVTM, ANQGSEA. Trimming removed 0 bases from V and 9 bases from J, with 9 bases in between. The CDR3 is made up of 12 amino acids. The CDR3 DNA is TGCAGCGTTGAAGAGAGGATCGCTGAGCAGTTCTTC. Residues: CSVEERIAEQFF.

The sample holds a few counts of this clone. J is TRBJ2-7 and V is TRBV11-3; 7 bases match TRBD1. Germline V gene lookup returns CDR1 SGHNT and CDR2 YENEEA. There are 15 residues in the CDR3. Trimming at V came to 5 bases and at J to 0 bases, leaving 7 bases not matched to a gene. CDR3 region: CASSLKGQSSYEQYF. The CDR3 region has the DNA TGTGCCAGCAGCCTAAAGGGACAGAGCTCCTACGAGCAGTACTTC. Looking up the rest from reference TRBV11-3 and TRBJ2-7 gives the full variable domain: EAGVVQSPRYKIIEKKQPVAFWCNPISGHNTLYWYLQNLGQGPELLIRYENEEAVDDSQLPKDRFSAERLKGVDSTLKIQPAELGDSAVYLCASSLKGQSSYEQYFGPGTRLTVT.

The genes are TRBV4-1 and TRBJ2-7; D gene uncertain. CDR1 and CDR2 from the germline V gene are MGHRA and YSYEKL. With 1 base removed from V and 3 bases from J, the gap between germline ends came to 13 bases. The CDR3 runs 15 residues. The CDR3 sequence is CASSQAQLQNYEQYF. Written as DNA, the CDR3 is TGCGCCAGCAGCCAAGCTCAACTACAGAACTACGAGCAGTACTTC.